This T cell receptor beta chain was identified during a study of shared clonotypes between healthy human individuals. For the study at large: Researchers assigned three CD4 naive, three CD4 memory, two CD8 naive and one CD8 memory plate to each donor. Overall study findings and caveats: Relative to memory subsets, naive subsets generally showed larger estimated richness.

In its sample, this clone was seen once. Its antigen is unknown. Assay: immunoSEQ multiplex PCR; the TCRdb copy retains only in-frame clones and omits some. This sample has about 960,000 clones, with more than 75% found just once. The length of the CDR3 is 15 residues. V dropped 1 base and J dropped 10; count of bases not matched to a gene: 7. CDR1 and CDR2 from the germline V gene are LGHNA and YNFKEQ. The rearrangement joins TRBV4-2 to TRBJ1-6; 7 bases align to TRBD1. Sequenced material: memory CD4+ T cells sorted from blood. Subset here: CD45RA-negative fraction. The receptor was derived from a man between 18 and 35 years old in good health. CDR3 bases: TGTGCCAGCAGCCAAGTTACAGGGGCCAACTCACCCCTCCACTTT. This gives the protein CASSQVTGANSPLHF.